This TCR beta chain originates from a study of CD8+CD57+ T cells in acquired aplastic anemia (dated by TCRdb to the late 2010s). Study-wide context: On average, sorted CD4+ and CD8+ cells yielded around 3.5 ug of extracted DNA, with a range of roughly 0.18 to 30 ug. A CD8+CD57+ expansion meant a frequency higher than the mean frequency seen in healthy subjects.

In this sample, this clonotype turned up many times. This receptor's antigen is unknown. No per-base quality is available; no much larger clone lies one base away. Expansion of CD8+CD57+ cells had been shown by flow cytometry in the patients chosen for sequencing. Severe acquired aplastic anemia was diagnosed in all patients according to International Study of Aplastic Anemia and Agranulocytosis and Camitta criteria. No patient had received any therapy when blood was sampled. The study deep-sequenced TCR repertoires of sorted CD4+ and CD8+ blood T cells from severe aplastic anemia patients and healthy subjects. In the USA, patient enrollment took place under clinicaltrials.gov protocols 00001620, 01623167, 00001397, 00071045, 00081523 and 00961064. Ficoll-Paque density gradient centrifugation was used to isolate peripheral blood mononuclear cells. Before DNA extraction, CD4+ and CD8+ T cells were sorted by FACS or by magnetic beads.

Study-level results and caveats: Around 30 CD8+ CDR3 sequences were found in both patients and controls but appeared to be highly expressed in patients and within the immunodominant clones of the patients. Between patients and healthy controls, no significant difference in CD8+ Simpson's diversity was found (P=0.060).

Genomic DNA was used as template for profiling of TCR beta VDJ combinations and CDR3 sequences. TCR repertoire sequencing was run on an Illumina HiSeq 2000. In the paper's pipeline: TRBV/TRBJ rearrangement plots, CDR3 size and DJ length profiles, and Simpson's diversity index were used to assess repertoires. The most abundant DNA sequence in the deep sequencing data was taken as the immunodominant clone. CDR3 amino acid sequences were checked for sharing across subjects and were also compared against the VDJdb database and published repertoires. TCRdb reprocessed the public reads (quality trimming at Q25 with fastp, clone calling with MiXCR) and kept in-frame beta chains. Rows are unified per CDR3 protein, each entry keeping the most common DNA and genes. These V and J calls derive from TCRdb rather than the authors' analysis. The sample table contains 130,000 or so distinct CDR3 sequences; only one count was recorded for approximately 40% of them. The ten largest clones add up to over 2% of the sample.

Its CDR3 holds 13 amino acids, cysteine through phenylalanine. Only the CDR3 portion is preserved as DNA: 39 bases, with reading frame beginning at the first base. CDR1 and CDR2, looked up from the germline V gene (reference sequence), are DFQATT and SNEGSKA. V was cut back by 2 bases and J by 5 bases, leaving a gap of 12 bases between them. Sequenced material: sorted CD4+, CD8+, or CD8+CD57+ T cells (not recorded which) from PBMCs. This receptor was taken from a human donor with aplastic anemia. The V and J segments used are TRBV20-1 and TRBJ1-1; TRBD1 is possibly the D segment (6 matching bases). DNA sequence: TGCAGTGCTAGAACCCCGAGGGGGACTGAAGCTTTCTTT. This yields the protein CSARTPRGTEAFF.